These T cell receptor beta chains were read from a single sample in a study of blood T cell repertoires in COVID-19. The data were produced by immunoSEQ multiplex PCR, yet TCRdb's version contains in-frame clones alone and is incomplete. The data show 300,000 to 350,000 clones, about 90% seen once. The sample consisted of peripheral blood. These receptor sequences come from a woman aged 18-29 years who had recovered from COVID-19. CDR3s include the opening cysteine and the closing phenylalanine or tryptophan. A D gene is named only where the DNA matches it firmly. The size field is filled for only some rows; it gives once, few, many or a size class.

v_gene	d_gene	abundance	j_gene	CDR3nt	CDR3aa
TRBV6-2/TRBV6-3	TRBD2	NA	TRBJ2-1	TGTGCCAGCAGTTACTCGATTCGGCCTAGCGGGTTGGGCGCGGTGCACAATGAGCAGTTCTTC	CASSYSIRPSGLGAVHNEQFF
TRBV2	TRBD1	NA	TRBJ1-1	TGTGCCAGCAGGAGGGGGCGAGGCACTGAAGCTTTCTTT	CASRRGRGTEAFF
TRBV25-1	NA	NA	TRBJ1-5	TGTGCCACCAAGGACGGGGACAATCAGCCCCAGCATTTT	CATKDGDNQPQHF
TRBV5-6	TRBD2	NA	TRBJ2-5	TGTGCCAGCAGCGACCTACGACTAGCGGGAGTGGATGAGACCCAGTACTTC	CASSDLRLAGVDETQYF
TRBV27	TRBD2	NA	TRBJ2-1	TGTGCCAGCAGCGCTGGGGCTAGCGGTTCCTACAATGAGCAGTTCTTC	CASSAGASGSYNEQFF
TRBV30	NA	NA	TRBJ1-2	TGTGCCTGGACCGGAACAGGGCCCTATGGCTACACCTTC	CAWTGTGPYGYTF
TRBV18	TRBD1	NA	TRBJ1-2	TGTGCCAGCTCACCACTACAGGGGGCCTATGGCTACACCTTC	CASSPLQGAYGYTF
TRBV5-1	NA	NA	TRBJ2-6	TGCGCCAGCAGCCCCCTAGGCGTAGCTGGGGCCAACGTCCTGACTTTC	CASSPLGVAGANVLTF
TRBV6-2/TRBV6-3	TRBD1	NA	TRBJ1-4	TGTGCCAGCAGTCGAATCGGACAGGGGGCTGAAAAACTGTTTTTT	CASSRIGQGAEKLFF
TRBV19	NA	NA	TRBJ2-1	TGTGCCAGTAGCCCCGGGACTTTCCCCCGGGTTGAGCAGTTCTTC	CASSPGTFPRVEQFF
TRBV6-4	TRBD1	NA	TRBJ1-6	TGTGCCAGCAGTGTGGACAGGGTCAATTCACCCCTCCACTTT	CASSVDRVNSPLHF
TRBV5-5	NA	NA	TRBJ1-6	TGTGCCAGCAGCTTGATGCCCAGCTCCTATAATTCACCCCTCCACTTT	CASSLMPSSYNSPLHF
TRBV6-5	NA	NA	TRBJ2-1	TGTGCCCCGAGGCGACAGGTCCATGAGCAGTTCTTC	CAPRRQVHEQFF
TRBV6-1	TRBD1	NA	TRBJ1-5	TGTGCCAGCAGTGAAAGGCGAACAGGGGCGTATCAGCCCCAGCATTTT	CASSERRTGAYQPQHF
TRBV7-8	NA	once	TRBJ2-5	TGTGCCAGCAGCAACCGAGCAAGGGAGGAGACCCAGTACTTC	CASSNRAREETQYF
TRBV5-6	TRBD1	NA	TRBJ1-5	TGTGCCAGCAGCTTGAATTTGGGACAGGGGGGCAATCAGCCCCAGCATTTT	CASSLNLGQGGNQPQHF
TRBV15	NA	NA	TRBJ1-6	TGTGCCACCAGCGTTAGCTCCTATAATTCACCCCTCCACTTT	CATSVSSYNSPLHF
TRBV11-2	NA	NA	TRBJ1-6	TGTGCCAGCAGCAAACTCGACAGTCATAATTCACCCCTCCACTTT	CASSKLDSHNSPLHF
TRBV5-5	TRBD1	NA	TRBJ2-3	TGTGCCAGCAGCTGGACAGGGGGCACAGATACGCAGTATTTT	CASSWTGGTDTQYF
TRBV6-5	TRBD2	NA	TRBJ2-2	TGTGCCAGCAGAGTAGCGGGATTGAACACCGGGGAGCTGTTTTTT	CASRVAGLNTGELFF
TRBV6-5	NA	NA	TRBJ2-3	TGTGCCAGCAGGAGGGGGAGCACAGATACGCAGTATTTT	CASRRGSTDTQYF
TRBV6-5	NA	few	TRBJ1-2	TGTGCCAGCAGTTGGAAACAGGGTGGAGGCTACACCTTC	CASSWKQGGGYTF
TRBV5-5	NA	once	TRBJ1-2	TGTGCCAGCAGACCAAGACGGGACTATGGCTACACCTTC	CASRPRRDYGYTF
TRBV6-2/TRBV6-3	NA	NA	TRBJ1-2	TGTGCCAGCAGTTACCAAACCTCAGGCTATGGCTACACCTTC	CASSYQTSGYGYTF
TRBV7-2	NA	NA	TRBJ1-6	TGTGCCAGCAGCCCGGCGGGGGGTTGGAATTCACCCCTCCACTTT	CASSPAGGWNSPLHF
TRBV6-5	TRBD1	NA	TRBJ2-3	TGTGCCAGCAGTTACACAGGACAGGCAGATACGCAGTATTTT	CASSYTGQADTQYF
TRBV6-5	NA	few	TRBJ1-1	TGTGCCAGCAGTTACTCCCCAACAGTTAGGGGGACTGAAGCTTTCTTT	CASSYSPTVRGTEAFF
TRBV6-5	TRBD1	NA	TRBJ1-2	TGTGCCAGCAGGAGAACAGGGGACTATGGCTACACCTTC	CASRRTGDYGYTF
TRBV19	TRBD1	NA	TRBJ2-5	TGTGCCAGTAGACCGCCGGGACAGGGGCAAGAGACCCAGTACTTC	CASRPPGQGQETQYF
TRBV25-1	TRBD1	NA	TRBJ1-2	TGTGCCAGCAGTGAATCCCCCAGGGGGCAAGGCTACACCTTC	CASSESPRGQGYTF
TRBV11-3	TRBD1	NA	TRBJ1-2	TGTGCCAGCAGCAAACAGGGGAACTATGGCTACACCTTC	CASSKQGNYGYTF
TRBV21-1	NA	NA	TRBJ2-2	TGTGCCAGCAGCAAAGCGACCACAGGGCCCCCTCACACCGGGGAGCTGTTTTTT	CASSKATTGPPHTGELFF
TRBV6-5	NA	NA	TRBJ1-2	TGTGCCAGCAGTTACTCGTCCAGGGGCGGTACGGGCTACACCTTC	CASSYSSRGGTGYTF
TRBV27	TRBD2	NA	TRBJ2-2	TGTGCCAGCAGTTCGGGACTAGCGGGAGTCGGCACCGGGGAGCTGTTTTTT	CASSSGLAGVGTGELFF
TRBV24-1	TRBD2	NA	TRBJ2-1	TGTGCCACCAGTGACCCTCCGACTAGCGGGAGGTATGAGCAGTTCTTC	CATSDPPTSGRYEQFF
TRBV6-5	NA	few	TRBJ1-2	TGTGCCAGCAGTTACTCGCAGGGTTTGGGCTACACCTTC	CASSYSQGLGYTF
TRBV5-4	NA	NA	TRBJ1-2	TGTGCCAGCAGCTCACCGGGAGCCTGGGTTGGTGGCTACACCTTC	CASSSPGAWVGGYTF
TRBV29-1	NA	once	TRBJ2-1	TGCAGCGTTGGCCTTCTTTCTACGCCCGGTGAGCAGTTCTTC	CSVGLLSTPGEQFF
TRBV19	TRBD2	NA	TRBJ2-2	TGTGCCAGTAGTATCATCGGGACTAGCAACACCGGGGAGCTGTTTTTT	CASSIIGTSNTGELFF
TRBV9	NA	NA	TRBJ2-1	TGTGCCAGCAGCGTAGGGGGAACAGGCAATGAGCAGTTCTTC	CASSVGGTGNEQFF
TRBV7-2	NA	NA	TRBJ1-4	TGTGCCAGCAGCTTAAGATTTTGGGAAGGAGGGGAAAAACTGTTTTTT	CASSLRFWEGGEKLFF
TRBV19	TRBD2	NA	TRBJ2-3	TGTGCCAGTAGCGAGCCGGGACTAGGGACAGATACGCAGTATTTT	CASSEPGLGTDTQYF
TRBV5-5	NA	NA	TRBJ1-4	TGTGCCAGCAGCTTGAGCACAGTTGAAAAACTGTTTTTT	CASSLSTVEKLFF
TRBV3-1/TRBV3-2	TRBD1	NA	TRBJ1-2	TGTGCCAGCAGCCAGGATGCAGACAGGGGCTATGGCTACACCTTC	CASSQDADRGYGYTF
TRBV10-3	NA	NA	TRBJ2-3	TGTGCCATCAGTGACCTTGGCAGCACAGATACGCAGTATTTT	CAISDLGSTDTQYF
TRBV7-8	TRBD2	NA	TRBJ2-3	TGTGCCAGCAGCCTCACGTCGGGAAGCCTCCCTCGTGGTACGGCGGGAGCGCCCCCAGATACGCAGTATTTT	CASSLTSGSLPRGTAGAPPDTQYF
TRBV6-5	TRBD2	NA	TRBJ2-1	TGTGCCAGCAGTTACGGCGGGAGGGGTAGCTACAATGAGCAGTTCTTC	CASSYGGRGSYNEQFF
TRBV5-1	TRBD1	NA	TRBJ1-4	TGCGCCAGCAGCTTTCAGGGACAGGGAGGTGAAAAACTGTTTTTT	CASSFQGQGGEKLFF
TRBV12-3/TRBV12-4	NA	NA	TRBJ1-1	TGTGCCAGCAGTTCAAGGGGGAACACTGAAGCTTTCTTT	CASSSRGNTEAFF
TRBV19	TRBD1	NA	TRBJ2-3	TGTGCCAGTAGTACGACAGGGGGCAGGGATACGCAGTATTTT	CASSTTGGRDTQYF
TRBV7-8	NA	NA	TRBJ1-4	TGTGCCAGCAGCTTAGTTTGGCGCGCTGCGGTGTTTTTT	CASSLVWRAAVFF
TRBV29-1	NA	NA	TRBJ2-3	TGCAGCGTTGAAGATCCCTTCGGGGAGGACAGCACAGATACGCAGTATTTT	CSVEDPFGEDSTDTQYF
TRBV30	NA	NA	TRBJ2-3	TGTGCCTGGAGCGAAACCCAGGGTACGCAGTATTTT	CAWSETQGTQYF
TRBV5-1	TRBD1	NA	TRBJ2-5	TGCGCCAGCAGGACGTCGACAGGGCGTCAAGAGACCCAGTACTTC	CASRTSTGRQETQYF
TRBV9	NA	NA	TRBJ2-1	TGTGCCAGCAGCGTGCGACTGGACAATGAGCAGTTCTTC	CASSVRLDNEQFF
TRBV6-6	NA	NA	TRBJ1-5	TGTGCCAGCAGTCGCCAACGGGGTAGGTCCGGTAGCAATCAGCCCCAGCATTTT	CASSRQRGRSGSNQPQHF
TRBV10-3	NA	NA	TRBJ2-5	TGTGCCATCAGTGAATCCCTCCAAGAGACCCAGTACTTC	CAISESLQETQYF
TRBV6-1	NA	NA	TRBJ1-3	TGTGCCAGCAGTGAAATCGGTCTGATCTCTGGAAACACCATATATTTT	CASSEIGLISGNTIYF
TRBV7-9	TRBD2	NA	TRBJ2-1	TGTGCCAGCAGCCCATCACTAGCGGGATCCGAGCAGCCTTACAATGAGCAGTTCTTC	CASSPSLAGSEQPYNEQFF
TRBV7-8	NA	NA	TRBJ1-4	TGTGCCAGCAGCTTAGCAGGGGGTGAAAAACTGTTTTTT	CASSLAGGEKLFF